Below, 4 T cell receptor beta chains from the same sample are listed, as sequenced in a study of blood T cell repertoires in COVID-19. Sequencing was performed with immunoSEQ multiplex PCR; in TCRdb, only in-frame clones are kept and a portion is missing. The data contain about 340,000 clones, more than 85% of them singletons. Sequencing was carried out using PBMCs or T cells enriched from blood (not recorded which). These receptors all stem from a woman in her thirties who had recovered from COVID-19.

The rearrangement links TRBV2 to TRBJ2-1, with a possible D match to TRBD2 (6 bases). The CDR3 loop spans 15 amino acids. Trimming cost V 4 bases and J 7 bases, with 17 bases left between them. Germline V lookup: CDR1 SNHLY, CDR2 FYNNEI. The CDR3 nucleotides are TGTGCCAGCAGTGGGAGTAGGACTATTACAAATGAGCAGTTCTTC. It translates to CASSGSRTITNEQFF.

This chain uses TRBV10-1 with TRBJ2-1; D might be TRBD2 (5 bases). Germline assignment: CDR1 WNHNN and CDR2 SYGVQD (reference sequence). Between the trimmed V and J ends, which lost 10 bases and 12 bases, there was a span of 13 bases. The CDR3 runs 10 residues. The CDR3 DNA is TGCGCCAAAGAGGTAGAGGGGCAGTTCTTC. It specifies CAKEVEGQFF.

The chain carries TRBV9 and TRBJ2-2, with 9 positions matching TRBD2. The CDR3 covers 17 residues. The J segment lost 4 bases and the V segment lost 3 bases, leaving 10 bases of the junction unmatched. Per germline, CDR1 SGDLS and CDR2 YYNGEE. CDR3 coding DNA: TGTGCCAGCAGCGGGGGCCAGCGGGAGGCGGTCACCGGGGAGCTGTTTTTT. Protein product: CASSGGQREAVTGELFF.

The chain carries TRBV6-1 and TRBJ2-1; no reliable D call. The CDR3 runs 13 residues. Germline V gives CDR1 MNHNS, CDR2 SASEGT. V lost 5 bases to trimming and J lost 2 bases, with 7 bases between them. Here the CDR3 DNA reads TGTGCCAGCAGTCCTACTACCTACAATGAGCAGTTCTTC. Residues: CASSPTTYNEQFF.